The 16 T cell receptor beta chains listed next were all sequenced from one sample in a study of molecular identifiers for immune sequencing clone quantification listed by TCRdb under 2018. Library method: PCR. Sequencing was performed on a NextSeq 500. TCRdb's own reprocessing of the public reads used fastp at Q25 and MiXCR and kept productive beta chains. Every entry covers one CDR3 protein and lists the most common genes and DNA from its rows. In all, the sample holds approximately 680,000 distinct CDR3 sequences, and approximately 24% of those were seen once. The ten most abundant clones make up about 0.81% of the sample. The sequencing sample was made of naive CD8+ T cells from blood, with Jurkat cell RNA spiked in. The meaning of the sample's cell subset or site label: FACS-sorted CD8+CD4-CCR7+CD45RA+ naive T cells. The receptors here all came from a human donor in good health. Some libraries in this study had Jurkat cell RNA spiked in.

This clonotype showed up just a few times. V usage is TRBV7-9 and J usage is TRBJ2-7, with D possibly being TRBD1 or TRBD2 (5 bases each). CDR1 and CDR2 from the germline V gene are SEHNR and FQNEAQ (reference sequence). Between the trimmed V and J ends, which lost 5 bases and 5 bases, there was a span of 22 bases. This CDR3 spans 16 amino acids. In DNA form, the CDR3 reads TGTGCCAGCAGCCCCGGGGCTAGCTTTAGTAGGGACGAGCAGTACTTC. Protein product: CASSPGASFSRDEQYF.

This clonotype was seen at least ten times. The gene calls are TRBV7-9 and TRBJ1-1; tentative D call: TRBD1 (5 bases). The germline gives CDR1 SEHNR, CDR2 FQNEAQ (reference sequence). The CDR3 sequence is 14 residues long. Trimming left V 3 bases short and J 2 bases short, with 10 bases between. The CDR3 sequence is CASSFGAVNTEAFF. DNA for the CDR3: TGTGCCAGCAGCTTTGGGGCAGTTAACACTGAAGCTTTCTTT. Filled out from reference TRBV7-9 and TRBJ1-1, the complete variable domain reads DTGVSQNPRHKITKRGQNVTFRCDPISEHNRLYWYRQTLGQGPEFLTYFQNEAQLEKSRLLSDRFSAERPKGSFSTLEIQRTEQGDSAMYLCASSFGAVNTEAFFGQGTRLTVV.

This clonotype was observed many times. This chain joins TRBV4-1 and TRBJ2-5; 14 positions match TRBD2. The CDR3 is 19 amino acids. Germline trimming cut 4 bases from V and 4 bases from J; bases unmatched to any gene: 14. Germline V gene sequence: CDR1 MGHRA, CDR2 YSYEKL. The CDR3 loop reads CASSLLPGLAGASGETQYF. The DNA of the CDR3 is TGCGCCAGCAGCCTCCTACCGGGACTAGCGGGAGCGTCAGGAGAGACCCAGTACTTC.

This clonotype was detected a few times. The CDR3 sequence is CASSLLAYDPYEQYF. Here the CDR3 DNA reads TGTGCCAGCAGTTTGCTGGCATACGACCCCTACGAGCAGTACTTC. The chain couples TRBV27 to TRBJ2-7; D uncertain. Germline V CDR1 and CDR2: MNHEY, SMNVEV (reference sequence). V lost 3 bases and J 2 bases, leaving 14 bases between the germline ends. This CDR3 is 15 amino acids long.

Details on this clonotype: A clone one base away is much larger, so this may be a read error. This chain connects TRBV7-9 to TRBJ2-3; D gene unclear. The length of the CDR3 is 11 residues. CDR1 and CDR2 from the germline V gene are SEHNR and FQNEAQ (reference sequence). CDR3: CAGSPELPQYF. Here the CDR3 DNA reads TGTGCCGGCAGCCCCGAATTGCCGCAGTATTTT.

A few counts support this clonotype. The chain is built from TRBV3-1 and TRBJ1-1; the D is unclear. V lost 0 bases, J lost 0 bases, and 8 bases lay in between. The CDR3 runs 15 residues. In germline, CDR1 is LGHDT, CDR2 YNNKEL (reference sequence). CDR3 amino acids: CASSQDFTVNTEAFF. The CDR3 DNA follows: TGTGCCAGCAGCCAAGATTTTACCGTGAACACTGAAGCTTTCTTT.

This clonotype was seen many times. The J gene is TRBJ1-1, the V gene TRBV6-6, with 7 bases that match TRBD1. Germline values: CDR1 MNHNY, CDR2 SVGAGI (reference sequence). The CDR3 length is 16 residues. J gave up 1 base and V 4 bases, and 9 bases lay outside the gene matches. In nucleotides, the CDR3 is TGTGCCAGCAGTTGGGACAGCCTCACAACGAACACTGAAGCTTTCTTT. Protein: CASSWDSLTTNTEAFF.

This clonotype was counted between two and nine times. J is TRBJ2-7 and V is TRBV10-3; D not resolved. CDR3 length: 12 amino acids. V lost 6 bases and J 0 bases, leaving 6 bases between the germline ends. Germline V CDR1 and CDR2: ENHRY, SYGVKD. CDR3 residues: CAISDDSYEQYF. The CDR3 nucleotides are TGTGCCATCAGCGATGACTCCTACGAGCAGTACTTC.

This clonotype was counted only a few times. The CDR3 here is CASSLGRGQGNEQYF. The DNA for the CDR3 is TGTGCCAGCAGCTTGGGCAGGGGACAGGGGAACGAGCAGTACTTC. The chain employs TRBV7-2 and TRBJ2-7; 10 bases match TRBD1. Germline values: CDR1 SGHTA, CDR2 FQGNSA. This CDR3 has 15 amino acids. Unmatched junction bases numbered 7, after V lost 3 bases and J lost 5 bases.

On this clonotype itself: A read error may explain this, as a much larger clone is one base away. The J gene is TRBJ1-4, the V gene TRBV9, with D unclear. There are 14 residues in the CDR3. The ends were cut back, 5 bases at V and 7 bases at J, with 15 bases in the middle. Per the germline V gene, CDR1 is SGDLS and CDR2 is YYNGEE. The CDR3, as DNA: TGTGCCAGCAGTTCGGGGAAAGCCGTTGAAAAACTGTTTTTT. This codes for CASSSGKAVEKLFF.

The sample holds many counts of this clonotype. J is TRBJ2-7 and V is TRBV6-2 or TRBV6-3; D perhaps matches TRBD2 (6 bases). This CDR3 is built from 13 residues. V was pared by 8 bases and J by 2 bases, with 13 bases between. CDR1 is MNHEY and CDR2 is SVGEGT in the germline V gene. The CDR3 region has the DNA TGTGCCAGCGCCGGTGCGGGGCCCTACGAGCAGTACTTC. Translating gives CASAGAGPYEQYF.

On this clonotype: A much larger clone is a single base away; this may be a read error. V and J are TRBV6-1 and TRBJ2-4, with D possibly TRBD2 on 7 matching bases. Germline V gene lookup returns CDR1 MNHNS and CDR2 SASEGT. This CDR3 is built from 15 residues. V lost 10 bases and J 1 base, leaving 17 bases between the germline ends. The chain's CDR3 is CAIAWEGGAKNIQYF. For the CDR3, the DNA is TGTGCCATAGCGTGGGAGGGGGGGGCCAAAAACATTCAGTACTTC.

This clonotype was observed a few times. The V gene is TRBV6-1, the J gene TRBJ2-7, with D perhaps TRBD1 (5 bases). Trimming shortened V by 0 bases and J by 4 bases, and 10 bases separated the two germline ends. This CDR3 has 14 amino acids. Germline CDR1 is MNHNS and CDR2 is SASEGT. The CDR3 sequence: CASSEAYGAYEQYF. CDR3 sequence (DNA): TGTGCCAGCAGTGAAGCGTATGGGGCATACGAGCAGTACTTC.

This clonotype was counted at least ten times. This chain uses TRBV5-1 with TRBJ2-7; D remains ambiguous. Deletions cut 1 base from V and 0 bases from J, with 11 bases between. CDR1 is SGHRS, CDR2 YFSETQ, per germline. This CDR3 has 15 amino acids. The CDR3 sequence: CASSLTAASSYEQYF. CDR3 DNA sequence: TGCGCCAGCAGCTTGACGGCAGCGAGCTCCTACGAGCAGTACTTC.

This clonotype has ten or more counts. This sequence joins TRBV6-5 and TRBJ2-3; TRBD1 matches at 11 bases. Looked up from germline, CDR1 is MNHEY and CDR2 is SVGAGI. Germline trimming cut 0 bases from V and 4 bases from J; bases unmatched to any gene: 0. CDR3 size: 15 residues. The CDR3 coding sequence is TGTGCCAGCAGTTACTCGGGACAGGGGGCAGATACGCAGTATTTT. Its translation: CASSYSGQGADTQYF.

The rearrangement links TRBV2 to TRBJ2-1, with TRBD2 matching over 7 bases. Losses at the gene ends were 6 bases for V and 0 bases for J; bases not matched to a gene: 8. The CDR3 sequence is 16 residues long. Germline loops: CDR1 SNHLY, CDR2 FYNNEI. CDR3 residues: CASRVSSGDSYNEQFF. The CDR3 nucleotides read TGTGCCAGCAGGGTATCTAGCGGAGACTCCTACAATGAGCAGTTCTTC. Variable domain in full (rest from reference TRBV2 and TRBJ2-1): EPEVTQTPSHQVTQMGQEVILRCVPISNHLYFYWYRQILGQKVEFLVSFYNNEISEKSEIFDDQFSVERPDGSNFTLKIRSTKLEDSAMYFCASRVSSGDSYNEQFFGPGTRLTVL.